Sequencing of this TCR beta chain was carried out in a study of T cells in women clearing cervical HPV infection. Concerning this clone: The CDR3 is cut off 3 residues early in the read; its end comes from the germline J gene.

Germline loops: CDR1 LNHDA, CDR2 SQIVND (reference sequence). The CDR3 loop spans 13 amino acids. Genomic DNA, averaging around 1,200 ng per sample, yielded TCR beta CDR3 via immunoSEQ. Generated by immunoSEQ multiplex PCR, the TCRdb table keeps only in-frame clones and is missing some. The repertoire table contains 20,000 to 25,000 clones. The receptor's source is a woman between 18 and 69 years old with a cervical HPV16 infection that either progressed to CIN3+ or cleared (not recorded which). Sample: blood buffy coat. The gene calls are TRBV19 and TRBJ1-1; tentatively, D is TRBD1 (6 bases). CDR3 bases read: TGTGCCAGTAGTATTGAGGGGGTAAATACG. This translates into CASSIEGVNT. The whole CDR3 protein is CASSIEGVNTAFF.